This entry lists 25 T cell receptor beta chains sequenced from one sample in a study of OX40 agonist ivuxolimab in advanced cancers. Produced via immunoSEQ multiplex PCR; TCRdb's table is partial and in-frame only. The sample holds roughly 96,000 clones; under 85% are singletons and the top ten take approximately 6.3%. The sample consisted of CD4+ or CD8+ T cells sorted from blood, taken in a trial of the OX40 agonist ivuxolimab. These receptors originate from an adult with an advanced solid tumor such as melanoma, head and neck, liver or kidney cancer.

Turning to this clone: The junction does not match germline at one end; this may be a read error. This chain connects TRBV6-6 to TRBJ1-6, with D unclear. From germline, CDR1 is MNHNY and CDR2 SVGAGI (reference sequence). The CDR3 covers 14 residues. DNA of the CDR3: TGTGCCAGCAGTTACATCTCCTTTAATTCACCCCTCCACTTT. Encoded protein: CASSYISFNSPLHF.

This chain connects TRBV15 to TRBJ1-3; 8 bases align to TRBD1. V was pared by 5 bases and J by 7 bases, with 10 bases of the junction left unmatched. The CDR3 runs 15 residues. CDR1 is LNHNV, CDR2 YYDKDF, per germline (reference sequence). The DNA of the CDR3 is TGTGCCACCAGCTCACGGACAGGGTATGCGAACACCATATATTTT. Its protein product is CATSSRTGYANTIYF.

This chain connects TRBV14 to TRBJ1-1, with D maybe TRBD1 (5 bases). The germline gives CDR1 SGHDN, CDR2 FVKESK. V lost 0 bases, J lost 1 base, and 12 bases lay in between. The CDR3 sequence is 16 residues long. The CDR3 DNA sequence: TGTGCCAGCAGCCAAGAGCCCGGGACGGCGAACACTGAAGCTTTCTTT. Its translation is CASSQEPGTANTEAFF.

The chain uses TRBV2 and TRBJ2-6; D is undetermined. Per the germline V gene, CDR1 is SNHLY and CDR2 is FYNNEI. This CDR3 region has 15 residues. V was trimmed by 3 bases and J by 2 bases, leaving 8 bases between them. CDR3 in DNA: TGTGCCAGCAGTGACCCGGCGGCTGGGGCCAACGTCCTGACTTTC. It specifies CASSDPAAGANVLTF.

The gene calls are TRBV27 and TRBJ1-1, with D tentatively TRBD1 (6 bases). Trimming took off 4 bases at V and 3 bases at J, with 18 bases between the two ends. Germline assignment: CDR1 MNHEY and CDR2 SMNVEV (reference sequence). This CDR3 is 16 amino acids long. The CDR3 loop is CASSSGGGTKHTEAFF. The CDR3 coding sequence is TGTGCCAGCAGTTCCGGGGGAGGGACAAAACACACTGAAGCTTTCTTT.

The J gene is TRBJ1-1, the V gene TRBV11-2; D unclear. Trimming removed 6 bases at V and 0 bases at J, with 8 bases between. Germline V gives CDR1 SGHAT, CDR2 FQNNGV. The CDR3 is made up of 13 amino acids. Here the CDR3 reads CASSSKMNTEAFF. The CDR3 bases are TGTGCCAGCAGTTCCAAGATGAACACTGAAGCTTTCTTT.

The chain carries TRBV27 and TRBJ1-5, with 8 bases fitting TRBD1. Losses at the gene ends were 5 bases for V and 5 bases for J; bases not matched to a gene: 14. The germline V gene has CDR1 MNHEY and CDR2 SMNVEV (reference sequence). There are 17 residues in the CDR3. The CDR3 here is CASSQWTGFPGDQPQHF. In DNA form, the CDR3 reads TGTGCCAGCAGTCAATGGACAGGGTTCCCAGGAGATCAGCCCCAGCATTTT.

This chain connects TRBV30 to TRBJ1-1; no clear D. This CDR3 comprises 14 residues. The germline V and J ends were trimmed by 0 bases and 4 bases, with 12 bases remaining between them. Germline assignment: CDR1 GTSNPN and CDR2 SVGIG (reference sequence). CDR3 DNA: TGTGCCTGGAGTGTACTGAGGAGGGCCACTGAAGCTTTCTTT. Residues: CAWSVLRRATEAFF.

The chain recombines TRBV5-1 with TRBJ2-7; D ambiguous. Germline CDR1 SGHRS, CDR2 YFSETQ. Trimming left V 0 bases short and J 6 bases short, with 4 bases between. The CDR3 has 11 amino acids. As DNA, the CDR3 is TGCGCCAGCAGCTTGGGTCTCGAGCAGTACTTC. Amino acid sequence: CASSLGLEQYF.

The gene calls are TRBV19 and TRBJ1-2, with D hard to call. CDR3 length: 12 residues. V was trimmed by 3 bases and J by 8 bases, leaving 10 bases between them. CDR1 LNHDA and CDR2 SQIVND come from the germline V gene (reference sequence). For the CDR3, the DNA is TGTGCCAGTAGTATCTTGATGGGGGGCTACACCTTC. Translating it yields CASSILMGGYTF.

This CDR3 is CASSLTSTDTQYF. Here the CDR3 DNA reads TGCGCCAGCAGTCTGACTTCCACAGATACGCAGTATTTT. The gene calls are TRBV10-2 and TRBJ2-3; D is unresolved. This CDR3 is 13 amino acids long. V was clipped by 5 bases and J by 2 bases, with 8 bases between them. Germline V gene lookup returns CDR1 WSHSY and CDR2 SAAADI.

This sequence joins TRBV30 and TRBJ2-3; TRBD2 matches 14 bases. The CDR3 has 22 residues. The junction had 17 bases not matched to a gene; V was cut back by 0 bases and J by 0 bases. The germline gives CDR1 GTSNPN, CDR2 SVGIG (reference sequence). CDR3 protein: CAWSVTSPGTSGGNPSTDTQYF. In DNA, the CDR3 is TGTGCCTGGAGTGTAACTTCTCCCGGGACTAGCGGGGGCAACCCTAGCACAGATACGCAGTATTTT.

This clone has a handful of counts. The chain joins TRBV5-1 to TRBJ2-5; tentatively, D is TRBD2 (6 bases). Germline values: CDR1 SGHRS, CDR2 YFSETQ. The CDR3 runs to 15 residues. V lost 1 base to trimming and J lost 3 bases, with 13 bases between them. The CDR3 reads CASSLSVAVKETQYF. The CDR3 nucleotides read TGCGCCAGCAGCTTGTCCGTAGCGGTCAAAGAGACCCAGTACTTC. The entire variable domain, with the rest obtained from reference TRBV5-1 and TRBJ2-5, is as follows: KAGVTQTPRYLIKTRGQQVTLSCSPISGHRSVSWYQQTPGQGLQFLFEYFSETQRNKGNFPGRFSGRQFSNSRSEMNVSTLELGDSALYLCASSLSVAVKETQYFGPGTRLLVL.

The chain couples TRBV30 to TRBJ1-1; D is unclear. The V and J ends lost 4 bases and 1 base respectively, with 7 bases between them. Per the germline V gene, CDR1 is GTSNPN and CDR2 is SVGIG (reference sequence). This CDR3 is 12 amino acids long. The CDR3 is CAWTAENTEAFF. The CDR3 nucleotides are TGTGCCTGGACAGCAGAGAACACTGAAGCTTTCTTT.

The chain carries TRBV27 and TRBJ1-2; 8 bases are shared with TRBD1. Germline V gene lookup returns CDR1 MNHEY and CDR2 SMNVEV (reference sequence). Germline trimming cut 6 bases from V and 3 bases from J; bases unmatched to any gene: 12. CDR3 size: 16 residues. The CDR3: CASSTQPGTGYYGYTF. The CDR3 DNA sequence: TGTGCCAGCAGCACCCAACCAGGGACAGGCTACTATGGCTACACCTTC.

This clone was seen only a few times. The V gene is TRBV5-1, the J gene TRBJ2-7; TRBD2 agrees at 12 bases. V shed 4 bases, J shed 0 bases, and the junction held 2 bases outside the gene matches. Germline lookup yields CDR1 SGHRS and CDR2 YFSETQ. The CDR3 is made up of 15 amino acids. The CDR3 sequence is CASSRTSGDSYEQYF. The CDR3 coding sequence is TGCGCCAGCAGCCGGACTAGCGGGGACTCCTACGAGCAGTACTTC. Variable domain in full (rest from reference TRBV5-1 and TRBJ2-7): KAGVTQTPRYLIKTRGQQVTLSCSPISGHRSVSWYQQTPGQGLQFLFEYFSETQRNKGNFPGRFSGRQFSNSRSEMNVSTLELGDSALYLCASSRTSGDSYEQYFGPGTRLTVT.

Only one count was recorded for this clone. CDR3 sequence reads: CASSLGGTSRNEQFF. The CDR3 DNA reads as TGTGCCAGCAGTCTAGGCGGGACTAGCCGCAATGAGCAGTTCTTC. This chain connects TRBV6-6 to TRBJ2-1; 9 bases fit TRBD2. Germline trimming cut 5 bases from V and 6 bases from J; bases unmatched to any gene: 8. The germline V gene has CDR1 MNHNY and CDR2 SVGAGI (reference sequence). This CDR3 has 15 residues.

The J gene is TRBJ1-2, the V gene TRBV9, with no clear D. Germline assignment: CDR1 SGDLS and CDR2 YYNGEE. V lost 3 bases and J lost 0, with 9 bases in between. This CDR3 region has 14 residues. The CDR3: CASSAGASNYGYTF. Here the CDR3 DNA reads TGTGCCAGCAGCGCAGGAGCTTCTAACTATGGCTACACCTTC.

The table lists this clone with a count of one. The rearrangement joins TRBV5-6 to TRBJ1-2; D is perhaps TRBD1 (6 bases). The germline V and J ends were trimmed by 0 bases and 8 bases, with 20 bases remaining between them. Looked up from germline, CDR1 is SGHDT and CDR2 is YYEEEE. This CDR3 region has 16 residues. CDR3 sequence reads: CASSLDPRGGAGGYTF. For the CDR3, the DNA is TGTGCCAGCAGCTTGGACCCCAGAGGGGGGGCGGGAGGCTACACCTTC.

The chain is built from TRBV5-4 and TRBJ2-7, with D perhaps assigned TRBD1 or TRBD2 (5 bases each). This CDR3 is built from 16 residues. Trimming left V 1 base short and J 2 bases short, with 16 bases between. Germline V lookup: CDR1 SGHNT, CDR2 YYREEE (reference sequence). CDR3 loop: CASSLYPGRITYEQYF. The CDR3 region has the DNA TGTGCCAGCAGCTTGTATCCGGGACGGATTACCTACGAGCAGTACTTC.

Regarding this clone: One junction end does not reproduce the germline sequence, and a read error may be involved. This rearrangement joins TRBV4-2 to TRBJ2-6; D unresolved. The CDR3 loop spans 16 amino acids. CDR1 LGHNA and CDR2 YNFKEQ come from the germline V gene. CDR3 protein: CASSQDSVSGANVLTF. The CDR3 coding sequence is TGTGCCAGCAGTCAAGATTCAGTTTCTGGGGCCAACGTCCTGACTTTC.

The gene calls are TRBV29-1 and TRBJ2-3, with TRBD1 matching 8 bases. Germline CDR1 SQVTM, CDR2 ANQGSEA. There are 13 residues in the CDR3. Trimming took 5 bases from V and 3 from J; bases not matched to a gene: 4. CDR3 protein: CSVPRGQTDTQYF. DNA for the CDR3: TGCAGCGTTCCCAGGGGGCAGACAGATACGCAGTATTTT.

V and J are TRBV12-5 and TRBJ2-3; no reliable D call. V was shortened by 0 bases and J by 4 bases, with 8 bases between the two germline ends. Germline V gene sequence: CDR1 LGHNT, CDR2 FRNRAP. This CDR3 has 14 amino acids. The CDR3 DNA reads as TGTGCTAGTGGTTTGGTACTGTCCCCAGATACGCAGTATTTT. It is translated as CASGLVLSPDTQYF.

This clone was found a few times. The V call is TRBV27, the J call TRBJ2-5, with a possible D match to TRBD2 (5 bases). This CDR3 is built from 14 residues. Germline CDR1 reads MNHEY; CDR2 reads SMNVEV (reference sequence). V was pared by 7 bases and J by 5 bases, with 17 bases between. The CDR3 spells CASTSGVRGETQYF. The CDR3 region has the DNA TGTGCCAGCACCTCAGGCGTTCGAGGGGAGACCCAGTACTTC.

Many counts were recorded for this clone. The chain recombines TRBV5-5 with TRBJ2-1; the match to TRBD1 covers 12 bases. Germline V gene sequence: CDR1 SGHKS, CDR2 YYEKEE (reference sequence). J gave up 7 bases and V 3 bases, and 11 bases lay outside the gene matches. The CDR3 contains 17 residues. The CDR3 loop is CASSSLGQGAAGNEQFF. CDR3 sequence (DNA): TGTGCCAGCAGCTCTTTGGGACAGGGGGCCGCGGGTAATGAGCAGTTCTTC.